Shown below are 32 T cell receptor beta chains from a single sample sequenced in a study of blood T cells in healthy people across ages. Primed by a sample-barcoded 5' primer and a J-beta primer mix, a second PCR proceeded for roughly 7 to 12 cycles. Via MiXCR, TCRdb re-called the 5' RACE reads, giving one row per CDR3 protein. This sample has roughly 500,000 distinct CDR3 sequences, with around 24% found just once. The data were also submitted as part of a second study, on T cells of mothers and their children.

Material for sequencing was blood. These receptors were taken from a boy aged 10-17 years in good health.

This rearrangement joins TRBV4-1 to TRBJ1-1; D unresolved. The CDR3 is made up of 14 amino acids. The V gene lost 7 bases and the J gene lost 6 bases, with 18 bases spanning the gap. Per germline, CDR1 MGHRA and CDR2 YSYEKL. CDR3 region: CASTRLPDGAEAFF. CDR3 DNA: TGCGCCAGCACCCGCTTACCGGACGGGGCTGAAGCTTTCTTT.

In this sample, this clonotype turned up many times. This chain links TRBV10-3 with TRBJ2-7, with D perhaps TRBD1 or TRBD2 (5 bases each). Germline CDR1 and CDR2: ENHRY and SYGVKD. V lost 1 base and J lost 0, with 19 bases in between. CDR3 length: 18 amino acids. CDR3 residues: CAISEFQIRDGRSYEQYF. DNA of the CDR3: TGTGCCATCAGTGAGTTCCAGATTAGGGACGGCCGCTCCTACGAGCAGTACTTC.

This clonotype came up a few times. The gene calls are TRBV25-1 and TRBJ2-3, with D possibly being TRBD2 (6 bases). The CDR3 loop spans 17 amino acids. Trimming left V 0 bases short and J 1 base short, with 14 bases between. Germline V gene sequence: CDR1 MGHDK, CDR2 SYGVNS. The CDR3 DNA follows: TGTGCCAGCAGTGAATATTCCCGGGACTTCCGCACAGATACGCAGTATTTT. Translation gives CASSEYSRDFRTDTQYF.

J is TRBJ1-5 and V is TRBV12-3 or TRBV12-4, with 11 nucleotides matching TRBD1. The CDR3 sequence is 15 residues long. V dropped 6 bases and J dropped 2; count of bases not matched to a gene: 3. The CDR3 sequence: CASRRTGGGNQPQHF. The CDR3 region has the DNA TGTGCCAGCAGACGGACAGGGGGCGGCAATCAGCCCCAGCATTTT.

The table lists this clonotype with a few counts. The gene calls are TRBV4-1 and TRBJ2-3, with 7 bases identical to TRBD1. Unmatched junction bases numbered 21, after V lost 2 bases and J lost 1 base. This CDR3 contains 21 residues. The germline V gene encodes CDR1 MGHRA and CDR2 YSYEKL. CDR3 bases: TGCGCCAGCAGCCAATCTATCCCGGGACAGCTCACAGCTGTCGGCACAGATACGCAGTATTTT. This sequence encodes CASSQSIPGQLTAVGTDTQYF.

This clonotype was seen a few times. This chain uses TRBV4-1 with TRBJ1-2; no firm D call. The CDR3 is 14 amino acids. V lost 1 base and J lost 6, with 12 bases in between. Germline V CDR1 and CDR2: MGHRA, YSYEKL. CDR3 nucleotides: TGCGCCAGCAGCCAAGTCGGGAGGGTGGATGGCTACACCTTC. Translation gives CASSQVGRVDGYTF.

A few counts support this clonotype. The rearrangement joins TRBV11-2 to TRBJ2-5; D may be TRBD2 (5 bases). TRBJ2-1 explains the end of the DNA better; the J call may be wrong. In germline, CDR1 is SGHAT, CDR2 FQNNGV. The CDR3 has 14 amino acids. CDR3 in DNA: TGTGCCAGCAGCCGACCCGGGGTTAAAACCGAGCAGTTCTTC. Translation gives CASSRPGVKTEQFF.

The chain employs TRBV29-1 and TRBJ1-2, with 7 bases identical to TRBD1. The CDR3 is 16 residues long. The junction had 23 bases not matched to a gene; V was cut back by 8 bases and J by 8 bases. Germline V gene sequence: CDR1 SQVTM, CDR2 ANQGSEA. As DNA, the CDR3 is TGCAGCCCGGCCCCGACAGGGACGGGTCGCCCAGAGGGCTACACCTTC. Its translation: CSPAPTGTGRPEGYTF.

This chain joins TRBV15 and TRBJ2-1; D is possibly TRBD2 (6 bases). The CDR3 runs 12 residues. Trimming stripped 6 bases from V and 7 bases from J, with 10 bases between. From germline, CDR1 is LNHNV and CDR2 YYDKDF (reference sequence). CDR3 in amino acids: CATSGDLNEQFF. CDR3 sequence (DNA): TGTGCCACCAGTGGGGACTTAAATGAGCAGTTCTTC.

This chain connects TRBV29-1 to TRBJ1-3, with D unclear. The ends were cut back, 6 bases at V and 4 bases at J, with 7 bases in the middle. Germline values: CDR1 SQVTM, CDR2 ANQGSEA. CDR3 length: 11 residues. The CDR3 spells CSVEWGNTIYF. DNA for the CDR3: TGCAGCGTGGAGTGGGGAAACACCATATATTTT. Complete variable domain (other parts from reference TRBV29-1 and TRBJ1-3): SAVISQKPSRDICQRGTSLTIQCQVDSQVTMMFWYRQQPGQSLTLIATANQGSEATYESGFVIDKFPISRPNLTFSTLTVSNMSPEDSSIYLCSVEWGNTIYFGEGSWLTVV.

There are a few counts of this clonotype. J is TRBJ2-3 and V is TRBV5-1; unclear D gene. This CDR3 has 13 residues. The germline V and J ends were trimmed by 3 bases and 4 bases, with 9 bases remaining between them. Looked up from germline, CDR1 is SGHRS and CDR2 is YFSETQ. The CDR3 nucleotides read TGCGCCAGCAGCTCCGCAGACCCAGATACGCAGTATTTT. This codes for CASSSADPDTQYF.

This chain uses TRBV27 with TRBJ2-7; no clear D. Per germline, CDR1 MNHEY and CDR2 SMNVEV (reference sequence). CDR3 size: 14 residues. With 6 bases removed from V and 0 bases from J, the gap between germline ends came to 12 bases. The CDR3 sequence is CASSAIMSSYEQYF. For the CDR3, the DNA is TGTGCCAGCAGCGCGATAATGAGCTCCTACGAGCAGTACTTC.

The CDR3 reads CASSLVVAGAPYF. CDR3 DNA: TGTGCCAGCAGCTTAGTGGTAGCGGGTGCTCCGTACTTC. This chain joins TRBV7-2 and TRBJ2-5, with 7 bases matching TRBD2. This CDR3 is built from 13 residues. The V and J ends lost 1 base and 13 bases, in that order; junction bases with no gene match: 9. The V gene's germline CDR1 is SGHTA and CDR2 FQGNSA.

This clonotype occurred many times. The V and J genes are TRBV6-5 and TRBJ2-2, with 9 nucleotides matching TRBD2. The CDR3 spans 14 residues. V was pared by 11 bases and J by 1 base, with 5 bases of the junction left unmatched. Per the germline V gene, CDR1 is MNHEY and CDR2 is SVGAGI. This CDR3 reads CAASGAENTGELFF. The CDR3 DNA reads as TGTGCCGCTAGCGGGGCGGAGAACACCGGGGAGCTGTTTTTT.

This clonotype was seen at least ten times. The chain links TRBV27 to TRBJ2-5, with TRBD2 identical over 14 bases. The CDR3 is 15 residues long. Losses at the gene ends were 6 bases for V and 4 bases for J; bases not matched to a gene: 4. The germline V gene has CDR1 MNHEY and CDR2 SMNVEV (reference sequence). In DNA, the CDR3 is TGTGCCAGCAGCCCCGGGACTAGCGGGAGAGAGACCCAGTACTTC. This gives the protein CASSPGTSGRETQYF.

The DNA for the CDR3 is TGCGCCAGCAGCGGGGGGAACAGGGAAGTCTCTGGGGCCAACGTCCTGACTTTC. It is translated as CASSGGNREVSGANVLTF. The chain employs TRBV5-1 and TRBJ2-6; possibly TRBD1 or TRBD2 for D (6 bases each). CDR1 is SGHRS and CDR2 is YFSETQ in the germline V gene. V was trimmed by 4 bases and J by 0 bases, leaving 17 bases between them. CDR3 length equals 18 residues. Full variable domain (outside the CDR3, taken from reference TRBV5-1 and TRBJ2-6): KAGVTQTPRYLIKTRGQQVTLSCSPISGHRSVSWYQQTPGQGLQFLFEYFSETQRNKGNFPGRFSGRQFSNSRSEMNVSTLELGDSALYLCASSGGNREVSGANVLTFGAGSRLTVL.

This clonotype was recorded a few times. This sequence joins TRBV7-8 and TRBJ1-1; D is unclear. Germline CDR1 reads SGHVS; CDR2 reads FQNEAQ. The CDR3 consists of 12 residues. The germline V and J ends were trimmed by 2 bases and 3 bases, with 4 bases remaining between them. CDR3 protein: CASSLTYTEAFF. The CDR3 region has the DNA TGTGCCAGCAGCTTAACTTACACTGAAGCTTTCTTT.

V is TRBV6-6 and J is TRBJ1-1; D is perhaps TRBD1 (6 bases). The CDR3 length is 16 residues. V shed 6 bases and J shed 1 base, with 18 bases lying between them. Per germline, CDR1 MNHNY and CDR2 SVGAGI (reference sequence). CDR3 DNA sequence: TGTGCCAGCAGGGTAGCTACAGGGTGGGGGAACACTGAAGCTTTCTTT. Translation gives CASRVATGWGNTEAFF.

This clonotype came up a few times. The CDR3 DNA follows: TGCAGTGCTAGAGGGCGAAACAGTACCTACGAGCAGTACTTC. This gives the protein CSARGRNSTYEQYF. V and J are TRBV20-1 and TRBJ2-7; D is unresolved. The germline gives CDR1 DFQATT, CDR2 SNEGSKA (reference sequence). V gave up 1 base and J gave up 2 bases, with 12 bases separating them. The CDR3 spans 14 residues.

This clonotype has at least ten counts. This chain links TRBV28 with TRBJ2-7; D is uncertain. CDR1 and CDR2 (germline): MDHEN, SYDVKM. This CDR3 comprises 12 residues. The ends were cut back, 5 bases at V and 2 bases at J, with 7 bases in the middle. CDR3 bases: TGTGCCAGCAGTCAACTTACCTACGAGCAGTACTTC. As protein: CASSQLTYEQYF.

This clonotype came up a few times. The gene calls are TRBV6-1 and TRBJ2-2, with D possibly being TRBD1 (5 bases). CDR1 is MNHNS, CDR2 SASEGT, per germline. The CDR3 contains 17 residues. V dropped 6 bases and J dropped 3 bases, with 20 bases sitting between them. The CDR3 DNA follows: TGTGCCAGCAGCCCCCGGTCCGCAGGGAAGGACACCGGGGAGCTGTTTTTT. Translating it yields CASSPRSAGKDTGELFF.

V usage is TRBV10-3 and J usage is TRBJ1-2; 9 bases are shared with TRBD1. Looked up from germline, CDR1 is ENHRY and CDR2 is SYGVKD. With 7 bases clipped from V and 7 bases from J, the junction kept 7 bases outside the gene matches. The CDR3 has 13 residues. The chain's CDR3 is CAITTRDRAGYTF. CDR3 coding DNA: TGTGCCATCACCACCCGGGACAGGGCTGGCTACACCTTC.

This clonotype was observed at least ten times. The chain recombines TRBV6-6 with TRBJ1-4; 7 positions agree with TRBD1. With 2 bases clipped from V and 8 bases from J, the junction kept 5 bases outside the gene matches. Germline V lookup: CDR1 MNHNY, CDR2 SVGAGI (reference sequence). The CDR3 sequence is 14 residues long. CDR3 region: CASSYKGANEKLFF. The CDR3 nucleotides read TGTGCCAGCAGTTACAAGGGGGCGAACGAAAAACTGTTTTTT.

This clonotype was detected only a few times. The chain joins TRBV2 to TRBJ2-1; 9 bases line up with TRBD1. This CDR3 spans 15 amino acids. Germline V gene data show CDR1 as SNHLY and CDR2 as FYNNEI. With 5 bases clipped from V and 5 bases from J, the junction kept 7 bases outside the gene matches. The CDR3 protein is CASSWTGEMDNEQFF. CDR3 nucleotides: TGTGCCAGCAGTTGGACAGGGGAAATGGACAATGAGCAGTTCTTC.

This clonotype has just one count. The CDR3 nucleotides read TGTGCCAGCAGTTTAGCGTTGGGGCAGAGAGCCCTCCACTTT. Translating it yields CASSLALGQRALHF. The J gene is TRBJ1-6, the V gene TRBV12-3 or TRBV12-4; TRBD1 is a possible D gene (5 bases). The CDR3 sequence is 14 residues long. Deletions cut 0 bases from V and 14 bases from J, with 14 bases between.

This clonotype was recorded a few times. The V and J genes are TRBV20-1 and TRBJ2-2; 9 bases map to TRBD2. This CDR3 region has 15 residues. The germline gives CDR1 DFQATT, CDR2 SNEGSKA (reference sequence). Germline trimming cut 7 bases from V and 3 bases from J; bases unmatched to any gene: 9. CDR3: CSEPRGGAHTGELFF. The CDR3 bases are TGCAGTGAACCCCGCGGGGGGGCACACACCGGGGAGCTGTTTTTT.

The chain uses TRBV4-3 and TRBJ1-2, with D unresolved. Trimming removed 1 base at V and 1 base at J, with 10 bases between. This CDR3 has 15 amino acids. The germline V gene has CDR1 LGHNA and CDR2 YSLEER. DNA of the CDR3: TGCGCCAGCAGCCAAGGAGGCGGATTTAACTATGGCTACACCTTC. Protein product: CASSQGGGFNYGYTF.

The genes are TRBV11-2 and TRBJ2-5, with 10 bases matching TRBD1. The V gene's germline CDR1 is SGHAT and CDR2 FQNNGV. The V and J ends lost 2 bases and 4 bases, in that order; junction bases with no gene match: 4. The CDR3 sequence is 15 residues long. CDR3 coding DNA: TGTGCCAGCAGCTTATGGGACAGGGGAGCAGAGACCCAGTACTTC. Residues: CASSLWDRGAETQYF.

This clonotype has a handful of counts. The chain joins TRBV27 to TRBJ2-5; D not resolved. The end of the DNA aligns better with TRBJ2-7, so the J call may be wrong. Germline-derived CDR1 and CDR2 are MNHEY and SMNVEV (reference sequence). This CDR3 is 15 amino acids long. The CDR3 is CASSLTPAFPYEQYF. The CDR3 coding sequence is TGTGCCAGCAGTTTAACGCCGGCCTTTCCCTACGAGCAGTACTTC.

This clonotype occurred once. V usage is TRBV10-3 and J usage is TRBJ1-1; D is possibly TRBD1 (6 bases). The length of the CDR3 is 12 residues. V was cut by 8 bases and J by 1 base, with 8 bases left in between. Looked up from germline, CDR1 is ENHRY and CDR2 is SYGVKD. CDR3 in amino acids: CAIGQSNTEAFF. The CDR3 DNA follows: TGTGCCATCGGACAGTCGAACACTGAAGCTTTCTTT.

V gene TRBV20-1 combines with J gene TRBJ1-1, with D perhaps matching TRBD1 (6 bases). This CDR3 region has 14 residues. Trimming removed 1 base at V and 0 bases at J, with 9 bases between. The germline V gene has CDR1 DFQATT and CDR2 SNEGSKA (reference sequence). The CDR3 nucleotides read TGCAGTGCTAGAGTAGGGGGGTTGAACACTGAAGCTTTCTTT. Protein: CSARVGGLNTEAFF.

This chain links TRBV6-5 with TRBJ1-5; D remains unclear. The CDR3 totals 16 residues. Germline loops: CDR1 MNHEY, CDR2 SVGAGI. Trimming took off 0 bases at V and 0 bases at J, with 9 bases between the two ends. The CDR3, as DNA: TGTGCCAGCAGTTACTCGTGGCGGTATAGCAATCAGCCCCAGCATTTT. Translated, it gives CASSYSWRYSNQPQHF.